The sequence of this TCR beta chain was determined in a study of cytomegalovirus exposure and HLA in healthy donors. Study-level results: The authors enumerated over 150 TCR beta chains as linked to cytomegalovirus. Three chains tied to CMV proved CMV antigen-specific in vitro.

This clone was seen a single time. The antigen remains unidentified. The CDR3 length is 13 residues. Trimming at V came to 3 bases and at J to 6 bases, leaving 1 base not matched to a gene. Germline V lookup: CDR1 LNHDA, CDR2 SQIVND (reference sequence). The PCR ran on 60 Vbeta and 13 Jbeta primers. Assay: immunoSEQ multiplex PCR; the TCRdb copy retains only in-frame clones and omits some. The table shows 110,000 to 150,000 clones, with about four fifths occurring only once. This TCR derives from a man in his forties in good health and CMV-seronegative. J is TRBJ2-3 and V is TRBV19; 9 bases map to TRBD1. The specimen was PBMCs. The CDR3 spells CASSMDRGDTQYF. The DNA for the CDR3 is TGTGCCAGTAGTATGGACAGGGGCGATACGCAGTATTTT.